This T cell receptor (beta chain) derives from a study of glioma-infiltrating T cells. This clonotype was found many times. The antigen is not known. The ends lost 7 bases at V and 11 bases at J; junction bases unmatched: 4. Germline CDR1 MNHNS, CDR2 SASEGT. The CDR3 covers 11 residues. Amplification of TCR alpha and beta CDR3 regions from RNA used iRepertoire nested multiplex PCR. One-step reverse transcription and amplification started from approximately 100-400 ng of tissue mRNA or PBMC total RNA. Each CDR3 protein gets one entry after TCRdb re-called the multiplex PCR reads with MiXCR. The table lists about 21,000 distinct CDR3 sequences, just under 25% of them singletons. Regarding the study as a whole: Tissue and blood shared very few CDR3 sequences. Gliomas, especially low-grade, showed above-expected tissue-blood divergence; non-neoplastic patients showed below.

Sequences were obtained from glioma tissue, nonneoplastic brain tissue, or PBMCs (not recorded which). The sequence came from a human donor with low-grade glioma or glioblastoma, undergoing nonglioma brain surgery, or in good health (not recorded which). This rearrangement joins TRBV6-1 to TRBJ2-2, with 7 positions matching TRBD1. In DNA form, the CDR3 reads TGTGCCAGCAACCAGGGGGAAGAGCTGTTTTTT. Translation gives CASNQGEELFF.